Only a few counts were recorded for the clone carrying this TCR beta chain. Antigen specificity is unknown. Individual cDNA molecules carried attached unique molecular identifiers. One entry per CDR3 protein results from TCRdb running MiXCR on the 5' RACE reads. The sample lists more than 85,000 distinct CDR3 sequences, about an eighth occurring once. This sample was taken from a study of early T cells in non-severe SARS-CoV-2 infection. Overall study context: Alpha and beta chains were unpaired, from unsorted whole-blood bulk RNA.

The CDR3 spans 13 residues. Germline CDR1 SGHVS, CDR2 FQNEAQ. Trimming stripped 2 bases from V and 7 bases from J, with 11 bases between. Findings and limits, study-wide: Anti-spike CD8 responses were favored by VDJdb matching, which missed private and CD4 specificities.

The sample comprised whole blood. The chain has TRBV7-8 and TRBJ2-5; D is possibly TRBD1 (6 bases). The TCR originated in an adult who was a healthcare worker with PCR-confirmed SARS-CoV-2 infection or an uninfected control (not recorded which). The CDR3: CASSLREQGTQYF. The CDR3 bases are TGTGCCAGCAGCTTACGGGAACAGGGGACCCAGTACTTC.